This is a list of T cell receptor beta chains from one sample in a study of spatial heterogeneity in lung cancer. TCRdb re-derived calls from the 5' RACE reads in MiXCR, one entry per CDR3 protein. The data hold 20,000 to 25,000 distinct CDR3 sequences, with just over 4.5% observed a single time. The input for sequencing was PBMCs, taken at surgery. Source of these receptors: a male donor with early-stage non-small cell lung cancer. Both conserved end residues are part of each CDR3. The D gene is left open where the match is weak. Size tells how often a clone was seen (once, few, many) or the class of an expanded clone, and some rows leave it out.

J gene,D gene,V gene,clone size,CDR3 DNA,CDR3 protein
TRBJ2-5,TRBD1,TRBV2,.,TGTGCCAGCAGTTACCCGCGGGACAGGGGGCAAGAGACCCAGTACTTC,CASSYPRDRGQETQYF
TRBJ2-3,.,TRBV20-1,medium-sized,TGCAGTGCTAGAGATTCCCAGAGAAACACAGATACGCAGTATTTT,CSARDSQRNTDTQYF
TRBJ1-5,.,TRBV28,many,TGTGCCAGCAGTTCAGCCGGGACCGTGAATCAGCCCCAGCATTTT,CASSSAGTVNQPQHF
TRBJ1-5,.,TRBV3-1,medium-sized,TGTGCCAGCAGCCGGTCTAACTCAGGCGATCAGCCCCAGCATTTT,CASSRSNSGDQPQHF
TRBJ1-1,.,TRBV7-2,many,TGTGCCAGCAGCTTAGGTCGGGGAGCGACTGAAGCTTTCTTT,CASSLGRGATEAFF
TRBJ1-5,.,TRBV28,many,TGTGCCAGCAGCCAAGGGGGGGGCGAGCAGCCCCAGCATTTT,CASSQGGGEQPQHF
TRBJ2-7,.,TRBV24-1,.,TGTGCCACCAGTGATAGACGAGGGGTGCAGTACTTC,CATSDRRGVQYF
TRBJ1-4,TRBD1,TRBV6-5,many,TGTGCCAGCAGGGGGACAGGCGAAAAACTGTTTTTT,CASRGTGEKLFF
TRBJ2-5,.,TRBV7-9,many,TGTGCCAGCAGCTTCGGCCCTGCCGGAGAGACCCAGTACTTC,CASSFGPAGETQYF
TRBJ2-1,.,TRBV10-1,medium-sized,TGCGCCAGCAGCGCGTCGGGCGGATACTCCTACAATGAGCAGTTCTTC,CASSASGGYSYNEQFF
TRBJ2-1,.,TRBV29-1,many,TGCAGCGCCGACGACCCCGCCCGCGGGCAGTTCTTC,CSADDPARGQFF
TRBJ2-2,.,TRBV7-9,few,TGTGCCAGCAGCTTAGAGGGATATCCGAACACCGGGGAGCTGTTTTTT,CASSLEGYPNTGELFF
TRBJ1-1,.,TRBV28,many,TGTGCCAGCAGTTTAGGATACGGGACTGAAGCTTTCTTT,CASSLGYGTEAFF
TRBJ1-3,.,TRBV28,.,TGTGCCAGCAGTTTCGTGAACTCTGGAAACACCATATATTTT,CASSFVNSGNTIYF
TRBJ1-4,.,TRBV7-2,many,TGTGCCAGCAGCTTAGTCAGGGCTCAGGATGAAAAACTGTTTTTT,CASSLVRAQDEKLFF
TRBJ2-2,.,TRBV30,few,TGTGCCTGGAGGCGGGAAGGGAACACCGGGGAGCTGTTTTTT,CAWRREGNTGELFF
TRBJ1-5,.,TRBV10-3,.,TGTGCCATCAGTGAGTCGGGTGGGAATCAGCCCCAGCATTTT,CAISESGGNQPQHF